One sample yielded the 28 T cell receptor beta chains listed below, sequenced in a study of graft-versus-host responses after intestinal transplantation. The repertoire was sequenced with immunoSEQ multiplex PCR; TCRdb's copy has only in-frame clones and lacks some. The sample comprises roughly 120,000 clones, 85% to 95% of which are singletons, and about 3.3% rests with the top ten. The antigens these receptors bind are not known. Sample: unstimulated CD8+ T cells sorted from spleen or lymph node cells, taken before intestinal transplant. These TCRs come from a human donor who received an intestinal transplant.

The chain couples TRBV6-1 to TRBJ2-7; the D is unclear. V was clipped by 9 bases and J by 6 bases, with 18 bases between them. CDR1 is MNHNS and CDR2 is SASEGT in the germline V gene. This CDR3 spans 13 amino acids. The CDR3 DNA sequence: TGTGCCAGTGTGCCGATCCTTGGTTCCGAGCAGTACTTC. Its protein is CASVPILGSEQYF.

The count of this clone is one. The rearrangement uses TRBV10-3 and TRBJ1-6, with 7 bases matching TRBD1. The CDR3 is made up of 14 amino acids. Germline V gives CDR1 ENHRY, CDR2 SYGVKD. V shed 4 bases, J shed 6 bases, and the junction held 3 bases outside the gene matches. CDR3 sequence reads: CAISVGTVNSPLHF. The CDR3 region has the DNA TGTGCCATCAGTGTGGGGACAGTTAATTCACCCCTCCACTTT.

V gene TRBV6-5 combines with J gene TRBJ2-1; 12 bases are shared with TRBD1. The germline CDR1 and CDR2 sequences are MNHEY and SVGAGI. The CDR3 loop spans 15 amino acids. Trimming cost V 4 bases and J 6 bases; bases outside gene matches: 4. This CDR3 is CASSSGQGAVNEQFF. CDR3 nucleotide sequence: TGTGCCAGCAGTTCGGGACAGGGGGCGGTCAATGAGCAGTTCTTC.

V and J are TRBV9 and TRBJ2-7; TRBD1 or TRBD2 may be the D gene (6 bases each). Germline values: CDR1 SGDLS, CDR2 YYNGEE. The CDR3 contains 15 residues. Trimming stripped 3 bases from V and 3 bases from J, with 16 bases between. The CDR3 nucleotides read TGTGCCAGCAGCGATGGGGGGCAGGCCTACTACGAGCAGTACTTC. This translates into CASSDGGQAYYEQYF.

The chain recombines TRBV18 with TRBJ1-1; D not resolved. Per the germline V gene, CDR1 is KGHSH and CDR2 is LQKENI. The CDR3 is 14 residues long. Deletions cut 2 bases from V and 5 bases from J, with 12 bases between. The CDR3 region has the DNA TGTGCCAGCTCACCAGAACAGAGTTTGACTGAAGCTTTCTTT. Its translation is CASSPEQSLTEAFF.

The CDR3 is CASSYRLADAYEQYF. CDR3 DNA sequence: TGTGCCAGCAGTTACCGACTAGCGGACGCCTACGAGCAGTACTTC. The chain has TRBV28 and TRBJ2-7; TRBD2 aligns across 9 bases. The CDR3 is made up of 15 amino acids. The ends lost 4 bases at V and 2 bases at J; junction bases unmatched: 6. Germline lookup yields CDR1 MDHEN and CDR2 SYDVKM.

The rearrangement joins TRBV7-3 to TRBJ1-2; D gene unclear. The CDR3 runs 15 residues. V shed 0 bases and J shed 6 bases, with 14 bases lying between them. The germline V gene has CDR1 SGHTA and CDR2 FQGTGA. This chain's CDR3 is CASSLTRSGGDGYTF. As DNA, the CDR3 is TGTGCCAGCAGCTTAACCCGATCCGGTGGGGATGGCTACACCTTC.

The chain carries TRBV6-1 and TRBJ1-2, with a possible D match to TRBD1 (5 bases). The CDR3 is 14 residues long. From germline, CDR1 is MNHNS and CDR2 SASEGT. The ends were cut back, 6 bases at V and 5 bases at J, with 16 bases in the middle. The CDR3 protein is CASRANTDSYGYTF. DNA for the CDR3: TGTGCCAGCAGAGCTAACACTGACAGTTATGGCTACACCTTC.

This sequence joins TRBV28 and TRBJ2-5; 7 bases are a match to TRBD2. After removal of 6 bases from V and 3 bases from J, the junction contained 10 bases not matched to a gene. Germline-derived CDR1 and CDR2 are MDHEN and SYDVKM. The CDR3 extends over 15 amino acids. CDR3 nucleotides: TGTGCCAGCAGCGGGAACGGGAGGCTGGAAGAGACCCAGTACTTC. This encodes CASSGNGRLEETQYF.

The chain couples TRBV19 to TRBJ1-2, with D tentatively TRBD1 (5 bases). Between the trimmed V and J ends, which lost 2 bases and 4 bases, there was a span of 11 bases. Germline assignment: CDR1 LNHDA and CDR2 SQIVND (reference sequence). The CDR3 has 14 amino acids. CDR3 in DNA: TGTGCCAGTAGTATACTTCCAGGGCCCTATGGCTACACCTTC. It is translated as CASSILPGPYGYTF.

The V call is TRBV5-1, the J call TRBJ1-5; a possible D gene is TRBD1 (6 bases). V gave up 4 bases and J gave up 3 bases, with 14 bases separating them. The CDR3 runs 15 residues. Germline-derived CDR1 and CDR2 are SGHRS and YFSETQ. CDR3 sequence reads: CASSTLDSLNQPQHF. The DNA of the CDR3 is TGCGCCAGCAGCACCCTGGACAGCCTCAATCAGCCCCAGCATTTT.

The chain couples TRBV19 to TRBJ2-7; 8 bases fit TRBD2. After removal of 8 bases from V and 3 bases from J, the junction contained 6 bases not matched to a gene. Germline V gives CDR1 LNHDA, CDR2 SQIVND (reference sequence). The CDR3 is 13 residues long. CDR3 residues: CASGGAGVYEQYF. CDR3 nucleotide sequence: TGTGCCAGTGGGGGAGCGGGGGTCTACGAGCAGTACTTC.

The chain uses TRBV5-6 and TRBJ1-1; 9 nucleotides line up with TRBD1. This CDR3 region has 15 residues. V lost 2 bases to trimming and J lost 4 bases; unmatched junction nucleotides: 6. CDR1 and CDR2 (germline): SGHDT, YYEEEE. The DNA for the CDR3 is TGTGCCAGCAGCTTACCCCGGGACAGGGTCACTGAAGCTTTCTTT. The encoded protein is CASSLPRDRVTEAFF.

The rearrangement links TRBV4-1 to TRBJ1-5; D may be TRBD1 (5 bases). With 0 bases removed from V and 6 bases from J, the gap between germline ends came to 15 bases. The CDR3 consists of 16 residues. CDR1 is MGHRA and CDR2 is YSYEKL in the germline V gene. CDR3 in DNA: TGCGCCAGCAGCCAAGATCTCGGGGCAGGGATTCAGCCCCAGCATTTT. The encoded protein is CASSQDLGAGIQPQHF.

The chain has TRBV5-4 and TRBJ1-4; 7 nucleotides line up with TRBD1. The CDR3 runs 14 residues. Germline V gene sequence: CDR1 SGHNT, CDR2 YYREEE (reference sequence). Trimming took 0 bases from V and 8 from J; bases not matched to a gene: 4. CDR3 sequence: CASSLESTGEKLFF. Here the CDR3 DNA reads TGTGCCAGCAGCTTGGAGTCGACAGGGGAAAAACTGTTTTTT.

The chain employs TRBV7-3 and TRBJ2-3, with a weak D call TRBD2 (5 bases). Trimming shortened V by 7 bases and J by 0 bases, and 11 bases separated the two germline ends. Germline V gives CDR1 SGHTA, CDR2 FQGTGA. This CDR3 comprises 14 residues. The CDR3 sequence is CASTWSGSTDTQYF. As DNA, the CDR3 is TGTGCCAGCACTTGGAGCGGTAGCACAGATACGCAGTATTTT.

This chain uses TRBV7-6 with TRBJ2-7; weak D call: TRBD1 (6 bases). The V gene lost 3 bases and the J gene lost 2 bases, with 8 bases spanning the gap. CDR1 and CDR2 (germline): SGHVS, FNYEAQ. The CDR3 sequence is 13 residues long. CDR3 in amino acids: CASSLDRTYEQYF. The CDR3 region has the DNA TGTGCCAGCAGCTTGGACAGAACCTACGAGCAGTACTTC.

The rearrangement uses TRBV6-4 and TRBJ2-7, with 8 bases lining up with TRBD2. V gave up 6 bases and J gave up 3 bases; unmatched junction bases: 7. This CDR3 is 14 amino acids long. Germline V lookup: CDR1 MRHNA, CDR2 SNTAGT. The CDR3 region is CASSKSGRHYEQYF. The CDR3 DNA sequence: TGTGCCAGCAGCAAAAGCGGGAGACACTACGAGCAGTACTTC.

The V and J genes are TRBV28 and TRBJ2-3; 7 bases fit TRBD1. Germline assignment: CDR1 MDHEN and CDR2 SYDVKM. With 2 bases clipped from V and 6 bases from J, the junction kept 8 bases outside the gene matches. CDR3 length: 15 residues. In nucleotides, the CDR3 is TGTGCCAGCAGTTTAGAGGACAGGCCTTCGGATACGCAGTATTTT. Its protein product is CASSLEDRPSDTQYF.

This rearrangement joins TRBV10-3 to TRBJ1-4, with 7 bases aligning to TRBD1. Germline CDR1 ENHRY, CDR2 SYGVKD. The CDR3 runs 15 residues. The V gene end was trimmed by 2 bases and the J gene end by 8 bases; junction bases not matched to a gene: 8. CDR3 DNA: TGTGCCATCAGTGAGACAAAAACAGGGGAGGAAAAACTGTTTTTT. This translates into CAISETKTGEEKLFF.

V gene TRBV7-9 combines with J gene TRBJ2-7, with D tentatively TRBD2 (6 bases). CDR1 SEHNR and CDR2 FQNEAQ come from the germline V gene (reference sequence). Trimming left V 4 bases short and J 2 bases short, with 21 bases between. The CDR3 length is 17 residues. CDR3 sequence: CASSSHIGGSRAYEQYF. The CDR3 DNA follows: TGTGCCAGCAGCTCCCATATCGGAGGGTCCCGGGCCTACGAGCAGTACTTC.

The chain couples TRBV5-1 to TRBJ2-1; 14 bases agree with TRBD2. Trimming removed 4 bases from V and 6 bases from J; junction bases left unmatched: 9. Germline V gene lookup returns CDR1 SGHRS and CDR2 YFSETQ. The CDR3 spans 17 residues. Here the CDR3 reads CASSPETSGRAPNEQFF. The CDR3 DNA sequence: TGCGCCAGCAGCCCCGAGACTAGCGGGAGGGCCCCCAATGAGCAGTTCTTC.

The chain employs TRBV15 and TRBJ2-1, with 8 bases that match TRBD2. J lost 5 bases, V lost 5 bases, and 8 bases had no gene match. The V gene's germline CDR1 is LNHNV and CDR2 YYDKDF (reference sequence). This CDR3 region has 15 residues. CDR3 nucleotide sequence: TGTGCCACCAGCCGTTCACGGGAGGGAAACAATGAGCAGTTCTTC. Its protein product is CATSRSREGNNEQFF.

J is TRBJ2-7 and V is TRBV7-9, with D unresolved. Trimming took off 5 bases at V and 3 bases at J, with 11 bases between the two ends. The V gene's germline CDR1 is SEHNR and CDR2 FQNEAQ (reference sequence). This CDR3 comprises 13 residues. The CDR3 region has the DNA TGTGCCAGCAGCCCTGGACGTGACTACGAGCAGTACTTC. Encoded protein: CASSPGRDYEQYF.

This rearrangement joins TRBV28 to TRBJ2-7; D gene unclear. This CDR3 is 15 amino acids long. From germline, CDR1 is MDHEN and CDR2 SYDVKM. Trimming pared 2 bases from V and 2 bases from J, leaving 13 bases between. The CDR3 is CASSLQALKTYEQYF. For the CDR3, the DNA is TGTGCCAGCAGTTTACAGGCACTGAAAACCTACGAGCAGTACTTC.

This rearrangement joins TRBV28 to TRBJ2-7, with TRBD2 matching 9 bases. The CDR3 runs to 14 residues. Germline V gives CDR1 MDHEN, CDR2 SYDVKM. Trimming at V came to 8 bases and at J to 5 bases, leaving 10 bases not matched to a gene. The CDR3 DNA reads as TGTGCCAGCCGAGCTAGCGGGGTCGGGCACGAGCAGTACTTC. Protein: CASRASGVGHEQYF.

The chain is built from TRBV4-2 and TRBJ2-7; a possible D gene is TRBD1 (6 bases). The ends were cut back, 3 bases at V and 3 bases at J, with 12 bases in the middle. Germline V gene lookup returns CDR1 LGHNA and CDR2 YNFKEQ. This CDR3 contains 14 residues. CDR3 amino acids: CASSQARTVYEQYF. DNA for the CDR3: TGTGCCAGCAGCCAGGCCCGGACAGTCTACGAGCAGTACTTC.

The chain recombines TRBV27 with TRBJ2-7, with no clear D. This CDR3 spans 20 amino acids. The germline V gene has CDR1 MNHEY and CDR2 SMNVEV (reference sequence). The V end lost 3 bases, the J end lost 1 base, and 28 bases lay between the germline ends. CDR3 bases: TGTGCCAGCAGTTTTAAGGGCTCCTACGAGGCAACCAAACAATCCTACGAGCAGTACTTC. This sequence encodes CASSFKGSYEATKQSYEQYF.